Listed below are T cell receptor beta chains from one sample, sequenced in a study of OX40 agonist ivuxolimab in advanced cancers. Data came from immunoSEQ multiplex PCR; TCRdb stores just in-frame clones and leaves some out. The table shows 6,500 to 8,500 clones, with roughly 66% occurring only once. The sample consisted of CD4+ or CD8+ T cells sorted from blood, taken in a trial of the OX40 agonist ivuxolimab. The receptors here all came from an adult with an advanced solid tumor such as melanoma, head and neck, liver or kidney cancer. Both conserved end residues are part of each CDR3. The order of the fields is clone size, V gene, J gene, D gene, CDR3 protein, CDR3 DNA. D genes are given only for firm matches. The size entry is marked missing in some rows and otherwise reads once, few, many or a size class.

abundance: .; v_gene: TRBV7-2; j_gene: TRBJ2-7; d_gene: TRBD2; CDR3aa: CASSLGLAGVEQYF; CDR3nt: TGTGCCAGCAGCTTAGGTCTAGCGGGGGTCGAGCAGTACTTC
abundance: .; v_gene: TRBV5-1; j_gene: TRBJ2-6; d_gene: .; CDR3aa: CASSLEPGSSGANVLTF; CDR3nt: TGCGCCAGCAGCTTGGAGCCAGGCAGCTCTGGGGCCAACGTCCTGACTTTC
abundance: .; v_gene: TRBV5-1; j_gene: TRBJ1-4; d_gene: TRBD1; CDR3aa: CASSLQGAITNEKLFF; CDR3nt: TGCGCCAGCAGCCTCCAGGGGGCGATAACTAATGAAAAACTGTTTTTT
abundance: few; v_gene: TRBV9; j_gene: TRBJ2-7; d_gene: TRBD1; CDR3aa: CASSADSGTGPPGQYF; CDR3nt: TGTGCCAGCAGCGCCGACTCCGGGACAGGGCCTCCAGGGCAGTACTTC
abundance: few; v_gene: TRBV7-2; j_gene: TRBJ2-1; d_gene: .; CDR3aa: CASSLVAGLNEQFF; CDR3nt: TGTGCCAGCAGCTTAGTTGCAGGGCTCAATGAGCAGTTCTTC
abundance: .; v_gene: TRBV10-1; j_gene: TRBJ2-7; d_gene: TRBD2; CDR3aa: CASRLAGKNEQYF; CDR3nt: TGCGCCAGCAGGTTAGCGGGGAAGAACGAGCAGTACTTC
abundance: few; v_gene: TRBV2; j_gene: TRBJ2-7; d_gene: .; CDR3aa: CASRSLDYEQYF; CDR3nt: TGTGCCAGCCGATCACTCGATTACGAGCAGTACTTC
abundance: .; v_gene: TRBV13; j_gene: TRBJ1-1; d_gene: .; CDR3aa: CASSSWTPLTEAFF; CDR3nt: TGTGCCAGCAGCTCCTGGACCCCTCTTACTGAAGCTTTCTTT
abundance: many; v_gene: TRBV19; j_gene: TRBJ1-1; d_gene: .; CDR3aa: CASMVGQIVWGEQVTEAFF; CDR3nt: TGTGCCAGTATGGTGGGGCAAATAGTGTGGGGAGAACAAGTCACTGAAGCTTTCTTT
abundance: .; v_gene: TRBV27; j_gene: TRBJ1-6; d_gene: .; CDR3aa: CASSPSARSPLHF; CDR3nt: TGTGCCAGCAGCCCTTCGGCGCGTTCACCCCTCCACTTT
abundance: many; v_gene: TRBV7-2; j_gene: TRBJ1-1; d_gene: .; CDR3aa: CASSLFPGANTEAFF; CDR3nt: TGTGCCAGCAGCTTATTCCCAGGGGCGAACACTGAAGCTTTCTTT
abundance: .; v_gene: TRBV19; j_gene: TRBJ2-5; d_gene: .; CDR3aa: CASSMEGDQETQYF; CDR3nt: TGTGCCAGTAGTATGGAGGGGGACCAAGAGACCCAGTACTTC
abundance: many; v_gene: TRBV13; j_gene: TRBJ1-5; d_gene: .; CDR3aa: CASSLGQEPGPQHF; CDR3nt: TGTGCCAGCAGCCTGGGACAAGAGCCAGGGCCCCAGCATTTT
abundance: .; v_gene: TRBV5-6; j_gene: TRBJ2-5; d_gene: .; CDR3aa: CASNLDGPQETQYF; CDR3nt: TGTGCCAGCAACCTTGATGGACCGCAAGAGACCCAGTACTTC
abundance: .; v_gene: TRBV7-9; j_gene: TRBJ2-5; d_gene: .; CDR3aa: CASSLGSIQETQYF; CDR3nt: TGTGCCAGCAGCTTGGGTTCCATACAAGAGACCCAGTACTTC
abundance: .; v_gene: TRBV19; j_gene: TRBJ2-3; d_gene: TRBD2; CDR3aa: CASSTAIAGAGPDTQYF; CDR3nt: TGTGCCAGTAGTACCGCCATAGCGGGAGCGGGCCCAGATACGCAGTATTTT
abundance: medium-sized; v_gene: TRBV11-3; j_gene: TRBJ2-1; d_gene: .; CDR3aa: CASSRQGLVSYNEQFF; CDR3nt: TGTGCCAGCAGCAGACAGGGACTAGTTTCCTACAATGAGCAGTTCTTC
abundance: .; v_gene: TRBV7-9; j_gene: TRBJ2-3; d_gene: TRBD1; CDR3aa: CASSHLGRGQALNTQYF; CDR3nt: TGTGCCAGCAGCCATCTAGGCCGAGGACAGGCATTGAATACGCAGTATTTT
abundance: .; v_gene: TRBV19; j_gene: TRBJ1-1; d_gene: TRBD1; CDR3aa: CASRGGRDRVRTEAFF; CDR3nt: TGTGCCAGTAGGGGGGGAAGGGACAGGGTCCGAACTGAAGCTTTCTTT
abundance: .; v_gene: TRBV7-9; j_gene: TRBJ2-1; d_gene: TRBD2; CDR3aa: CASSTGTSVYNEQFF; CDR3nt: TGTGCCAGCAGCACCGGGACTAGCGTGTACAATGAGCAGTTCTTC
abundance: .; v_gene: TRBV9; j_gene: TRBJ2-5; d_gene: TRBD2; CDR3aa: CASSPWTSGRLGTQYF; CDR3nt: TGTGCCAGCAGCCCATGGACTAGCGGGAGGTTAGGGACCCAGTACTTC
abundance: .; v_gene: TRBV4-3; j_gene: TRBJ2-2; d_gene: .; CDR3aa: CASSQERAGTGELFF; CDR3nt: TGCGCCAGCAGCCAAGAACGAGCGGGCACCGGGGAGCTGTTTTTT
abundance: .; v_gene: TRBV5-8; j_gene: TRBJ1-2; d_gene: .; CDR3aa: CASRFKGTGRFCTF; CDR3nt: TGTGCCAGCCGATTCAAGGGGACTGGACGGTTTTGTACCTTC
abundance: .; v_gene: TRBV13; j_gene: TRBJ2-1; d_gene: .; CDR3aa: CASSSYVQRNEQFF; CDR3nt: TGTGCCAGCAGCTCTTACGTGCAACGCAATGAGCAGTTCTTC
abundance: .; v_gene: TRBV5-1; j_gene: TRBJ2-2; d_gene: TRBD1; CDR3aa: CASSPGTGEVGELFF; CDR3nt: TGCGCCAGCAGCCCGGGGACAGGGGAGGTCGGGGAGCTGTTTTTT
abundance: .; v_gene: TRBV9; j_gene: TRBJ2-3; d_gene: TRBD2; CDR3aa: CASSAGPQAGDFLDTQYF; CDR3nt: TGTGCCAGCAGCGCAGGACCTCAAGCGGGGGATTTTTTAGATACGCAGTATTTT
abundance: .; v_gene: TRBV19; j_gene: TRBJ1-5; d_gene: .; CDR3aa: CASSATPTGNQPQHF; CDR3nt: TGTGCCAGTAGTGCCACCCCAACAGGGAATCAGCCCCAGCATTTT
abundance: medium-sized; v_gene: TRBV27; j_gene: TRBJ2-7; d_gene: TRBD2; CDR3aa: CASSLTSGGRHSYEQYF; CDR3nt: TGTGCCAGCAGTTTAACTAGCGGGGGACGCCACTCCTACGAGCAGTACTTC
abundance: .; v_gene: TRBV12-2; j_gene: TRBJ1-2; d_gene: .; CDR3aa: CASRLARGRGEFYGYTF; CDR3nt: TGTGCAAGTCGCTTAGCACGGGGCAGGGGAGAATTCTATGGCTACACCTTC
abundance: .; v_gene: TRBV27; j_gene: TRBJ2-5; d_gene: .; CDR3aa: CASSLTQSTVQETQYF; CDR3nt: TGTGCCAGCAGTTTAACCCAATCGACAGTCCAAGAGACCCAGTACTTC
abundance: .; v_gene: TRBV15; j_gene: TRBJ1-6; d_gene: .; CDR3aa: CATSRDMDASPLHF; CDR3nt: TGTGCCACCAGCAGAGACATGGATGCTTCACCCCTCCACTTT
abundance: .; v_gene: TRBV6-1; j_gene: TRBJ1-4; d_gene: TRBD1; CDR3aa: CASSEWDRDLDEKLFF; CDR3nt: TGTGCCAGCAGTGAATGGGACAGGGATCTGGATGAAAAACTGTTTTTT
abundance: .; v_gene: TRBV5-6; j_gene: TRBJ1-4; d_gene: .; CDR3aa: CASSLGDNYNEKLFF; CDR3nt: TGTGCCAGCAGCTTGGGGGACAACTATAATGAAAAACTGTTTTTT
abundance: .; v_gene: TRBV9; j_gene: TRBJ1-6; d_gene: .; CDR3aa: CASSVGGSPLHF; CDR3nt: TGTGCCAGCAGCGTAGGGGGGTCACCCCTCCACTTT
abundance: .; v_gene: TRBV13; j_gene: TRBJ1-2; d_gene: TRBD1; CDR3aa: CASSHVGAGGNYGYTF; CDR3nt: TGTGCCAGCAGCCATGTGGGGGCAGGGGGCAACTATGGCTACACCTTC
abundance: .; v_gene: TRBV4-1; j_gene: TRBJ2-7; d_gene: TRBD2; CDR3aa: CASSQDSSGRVYEQYF; CDR3nt: TGCGCCAGCAGCCAAGATTCGAGCGGGAGGGTCTACGAGCAGTACTTC
abundance: .; v_gene: TRBV7-2; j_gene: TRBJ1-1; d_gene: .; CDR3aa: CASSAQTATAFF; CDR3nt: TGTGCCAGCAGCGCCCAGACAGCGACAGCTTTCTTT
abundance: .; v_gene: TRBV12-5; j_gene: TRBJ2-2; d_gene: .; CDR3aa: CASGLVGELFF; CDR3nt: TGTGCTAGTGGTTTGGTCGGGGAGCTGTTTTTT
abundance: few; v_gene: TRBV27; j_gene: TRBJ1-5; d_gene: .; CDR3aa: CASSSYLGGQGNQPQHF; CDR3nt: TGTGCCAGCAGTTCTTATCTGGGGGGGCAGGGCAATCAGCCCCAGCATTTT
abundance: .; v_gene: TRBV27; j_gene: TRBJ2-7; d_gene: .; CDR3aa: CASSLGSGLGEQYF; CDR3nt: TGTGCCAGCAGTTTAGGGAGTGGGTTGGGCGAGCAGTACTTC
abundance: .; v_gene: TRBV7-9; j_gene: TRBJ2-7; d_gene: .; CDR3aa: CASSLIARQANEQYF; CDR3nt: TGTGCCAGCAGCTTAATAGCTCGACAAGCCAACGAGCAGTACTTC
abundance: .; v_gene: TRBV9; j_gene: TRBJ2-7; d_gene: .; CDR3aa: CASSSGTSSYEQYF; CDR3nt: TGTGCCAGCAGCTCCGGGACAAGCTCCTACGAGCAGTACTTC
abundance: .; v_gene: TRBV28; j_gene: TRBJ2-3; d_gene: TRBD2; CDR3aa: CASSRTSGGTDTQYF; CDR3nt: TGTGCCAGCAGTAGGACTAGCGGGGGCACAGATACGCAGTATTTT
abundance: .; v_gene: TRBV5-4; j_gene: TRBJ2-7; d_gene: .; CDR3aa: CASSYGEDEQYF; CDR3nt: TGTGCCAGCAGCTACGGGGAGGACGAGCAGTACTTC
abundance: few; v_gene: TRBV7-9; j_gene: TRBJ1-5; d_gene: .; CDR3aa: CASSLAARRPQHF; CDR3nt: TGTGCCAGCAGTTTAGCCGCGAGACGGCCCCAGCATTTT
abundance: .; v_gene: TRBV27; j_gene: TRBJ2-7; d_gene: .; CDR3aa: CASSFGPSYEQYF; CDR3nt: TGTGCCAGCAGTTTTGGACCCTCCTACGAGCAGTACTTC
abundance: many; v_gene: TRBV9; j_gene: TRBJ1-5; d_gene: .; CDR3aa: CASSPHDRSDGQHF; CDR3nt: TGTGCCAGCAGTCCTCACGACAGGTCGGATGGCCAGCATTTT
abundance: .; v_gene: TRBV14; j_gene: TRBJ1-1; d_gene: .; CDR3aa: CASSRTAYEAFF; CDR3nt: TGTGCCAGCAGCCGTACAGCATATGAAGCTTTCTTT
abundance: .; v_gene: TRBV18; j_gene: TRBJ1-4; d_gene: TRBD1; CDR3aa: CASSQDRGSEKLFF; CDR3nt: TGTGCCAGCTCCCAAGACAGGGGAAGCGAAAAACTGTTTTTT
abundance: medium-sized; v_gene: TRBV7-9; j_gene: TRBJ2-7; d_gene: TRBD2; CDR3aa: CASSSGGAYEQYF; CDR3nt: TGTGCCAGCTCTAGCGGGGGGGCCTACGAGCAGTACTTC
abundance: .; v_gene: TRBV4-1; j_gene: TRBJ1-4; d_gene: .; CDR3aa: CASSQAIDRDLFF; CDR3nt: TGCGCCAGCAGCCAAGCCATTGACCGGGACCTGTTTTTT
abundance: .; v_gene: TRBV7-9; j_gene: TRBJ1-6; d_gene: .; CDR3aa: CASSLGGGTLHF; CDR3nt: TGTGCCAGCAGCTTAGGGGGGGGAACCCTCCACTTT
abundance: .; v_gene: TRBV5-8; j_gene: TRBJ2-7; d_gene: .; CDR3aa: CASSLVGRDEQYF; CDR3nt: TGTGCCAGCAGCTTGGTTGGCCGGGACGAGCAGTACTTC